This T cell receptor beta chain appears in the sequencing data of a study of T cell responses to AZD1222 COVID-19 vaccine. Sequencing was performed with immunoSEQ multiplex PCR; in TCRdb, only in-frame clones are kept and a portion is missing. The sample has 80,000 or so clones; just over 90% are singletons. Study-level results: There were vaccine-associated CD4 TCRs across spike, dominant at 160-218 and 743-854. At baseline, just five or six AZD1222 recipients tested seropositive. The reported proportion of spike-specific TCRs targeting unmutated variant regions was nearly half. It was only after the peak T cell response that any repertoires were sampled.

The CDR3 length is 12 residues. V shed 7 bases and J shed 3 bases, with 9 bases lying between them. With respect to this clone: Its antigen is not known.

The sequence derives from an adult in good health. This sample comprised peripheral blood, obtained on day 0 of MenACWY control vaccination. This chain uses TRBV12-3 or TRBV12-4 with TRBJ1-2; D gene uncertain. DNA for the CDR3: TGTGCCAGCAAGGGTCTTGACTATGGCTACACCTTC. Protein product: CASKGLDYGYTF.